The present TCR beta chain was sequenced within a study of blood T cell repertoires in COVID-19. Study in general: COVID-19 samples collected from the United States, Italy and Spain covered acute and convalescent phases. In each case, the material was cDNA or gDNA derived from T cells, B-cell-depleted T cells, or PBMCs.

As processed by the authors: Reference gene primer amplification gave estimated nucleated cell counts. Assay used: immunoSEQ multiplex PCR; TCRdb lists only in-frame clones, some missing. V, J and clone size derive from that table, while D and trimming were established from the DNA sequence. The sample records about 260,000 clones, around 80% being singletons. CDR3 length: 11 residues. With 6 bases removed from V and 4 bases from J, the gap between germline ends came to 6 bases. Per the germline V gene, CDR1 is ENHRY and CDR2 is SYGVKD. This rearrangement joins TRBV10-3 to TRBJ1-1; D is undetermined. This clonotype was sampled from a man aged 55-75 years with acute or convalescent COVID-19. Material: peripheral blood. CDR3: CAISFFTEAFF. The DNA of the CDR3 is TGTGCCATCAGCTTCTTCACTGAAGCTTTCTTT.